One and the same sample provided the 26 T cell receptor beta chains below, sequenced in a study of regulatory T cells in long-lasting Graves disease. Time point indicated: newly diagnosed GD, antithyroid drugs for less than 3 months. Extracted RNA from PBMCs served as the source of the TCR library. With iRepertoire HTBI primers and Arm-PCR of CDR3 regions, TCR beta libraries were built. In TCRdb, the multiplex PCR reads were re-called with MiXCR into one record per CDR3 protein. In the table there are hundreds of thousands of distinct CDR3 sequences, around 15% of which are singletons. The specimen was peripheral blood mononuclear cells (PBMCs), collected at new diagnosis, from a patient treated with antithyroid drugs. Every receptor here comes from a female donor with Graves disease.

This clonotype was seen only a few times. CDR3 loop: CASSLGRATYEQYF. CDR3 sequence (DNA): TGTGCCAGCAGTTTAGGCAGGGCTACCTACGAGCAGTACTTC. V gene TRBV12-3 or TRBV12-4 combines with J gene TRBJ2-7; D may be TRBD1 (5 bases). The CDR3 runs to 14 residues. Trimming removed 1 base at V and 2 bases at J, with 9 bases between.

This clonotype was seen a few times. This rearrangement joins TRBV20-1 to TRBJ1-2; a weak D match, TRBD1 (5 bases). The V end lost 4 bases, the J end lost 8 bases, and 11 bases lay between the germline ends. Per the germline V gene, CDR1 is DFQATT and CDR2 is SNEGSKA (reference sequence). This CDR3 spans 11 amino acids. DNA for the CDR3: TGCAGTGCTACTTCCCGGGGGGGCTACACCTTC. This gives the protein CSATSRGGYTF.

This clonotype was recorded at least ten times. This chain links TRBV7-9 with TRBJ1-3; weak D call: TRBD1 (6 bases). This CDR3 spans 17 amino acids. V was trimmed by 5 bases and J by 0 bases, leaving 17 bases between them. CDR1 is SEHNR and CDR2 is FQNEAQ in the germline V gene (reference sequence). Written as DNA, the CDR3 is TGTGCCAGCAGCCCTGGCCAGGGGTGGATCTCTGGAAACACCATATATTTT. Translation: CASSPGQGWISGNTIYF.

Concerning this clonotype: With a much larger clone just one base away, this may be a read error. The chain is built from TRBV6-5 and TRBJ1-1; 10 bases line up with TRBD1. CDR1 and CDR2 from the germline V gene are MNHEY and SVGAGI. The CDR3 loop spans 17 amino acids. CDR3 sequence: CAGSYTQYRDRGTEAFF. CDR3 DNA sequence: TGTGCCGGCAGTTACACACAATACCGGGACAGGGGCACTGAAGCTTTCTTT.

This sequence joins TRBV7-9 and TRBJ1-2, with 10 bases aligning to TRBD1. Germline CDR1 reads SEHNR; CDR2 reads FQNEAQ (reference sequence). This CDR3 is 17 amino acids long. Germline trimming cut 1 base from V and 6 bases from J; bases unmatched to any gene: 11. CDR3 sequence: CASSLGIPGQGKNGYTF. CDR3 nucleotides: TGTGCCAGCAGCTTAGGAATTCCGGGACAGGGGAAGAATGGCTACACCTTC.

The chain has TRBV19 and TRBJ1-5; D call uncertain. Germline V gene sequence: CDR1 LNHDA, CDR2 SQIVND (reference sequence). V lost 0 bases to trimming and J lost 4 bases, with 10 bases between them. CDR3 length: 15 residues. The CDR3 region has the DNA TGTGCCAGTAGTATAGAGGAGGGATCAAATCAGCCCCAGCATTTT. It translates to CASSIEEGSNQPQHF. Drawing the rest from reference TRBV19 and TRBJ1-5, the complete variable domain is DGGITQSPKYLFRKEGQNVTLSCEQNLNHDAMYWYRQDPGQGLRLIYYSQIVNDFQKGDIAEGYSVSREKKESFPLTVTSAQKNPTAFYLCASSIEEGSNQPQHFGDGTRLSIL.

This clonotype was observed a handful of times. The chain joins TRBV14 to TRBJ2-7, with D possibly being TRBD1 (6 bases). Germline values: CDR1 SGHDN, CDR2 FVKESK. V gave up 6 bases and J gave up 3 bases, with 12 bases separating them. The CDR3 spans 13 residues. The DNA of the CDR3 is TGTGCCAGCAGTCAGGACAGCTTCTACGAGCAGTACTTC. Translated: CASSQDSFYEQYF.

The chain combines TRBV12-3 or TRBV12-4 with TRBJ1-6; 8 nucleotides line up with TRBD1. V shed 5 bases and J 5 bases; nucleotides not matched to a gene: 8. This CDR3 is 16 amino acids long. CDR3: CASSLGQGGDNSPLHF. The CDR3 DNA follows: TGTGCCAGCAGTCTAGGACAGGGCGGAGATAATTCACCCCTCCACTTT.

J is TRBJ2-7 and V is TRBV30; D unclear. The V end lost 2 bases, the J end lost 0 bases, and 17 bases lay between the germline ends. The CDR3 runs to 16 residues. Germline V CDR1 and CDR2: GTSNPN, SVGIG (reference sequence). The CDR3 spells CAWSPPGRGISYEQYF. CDR3 coding DNA: TGTGCCTGGAGTCCCCCCGGGCGAGGCATCTCCTACGAGCAGTACTTC.

The rearrangement joins TRBV19 to TRBJ1-5, with D perhaps matching TRBD1 (5 bases). The germline gives CDR1 LNHDA, CDR2 SQIVND (reference sequence). The CDR3 totals 20 residues. Trimming pared 4 bases from V and 2 bases from J, leaving 27 bases between. This CDR3 reads CASSKDIASRQVARNQPQHF. The DNA for the CDR3 is TGTGCCAGTAGTAAGGACATCGCGTCTCGGCAAGTGGCCCGCAATCAGCCCCAGCATTTT. The variable domain in full, completed from reference TRBV19 and TRBJ1-5, reads DGGITQSPKYLFRKEGQNVTLSCEQNLNHDAMYWYRQDPGQGLRLIYYSQIVNDFQKGDIAEGYSVSREKKESFPLTVTSAQKNPTAFYLCASSKDIASRQVARNQPQHFGDGTRLSIL.

This clonotype was seen only a few times. This chain uses TRBV27 with TRBJ2-1; 11 bases fit TRBD2. Germline V lookup: CDR1 MNHEY, CDR2 SMNVEV (reference sequence). Trimming took 5 bases from V and 5 from J; bases not matched to a gene: 5. This CDR3 is built from 15 residues. The CDR3 sequence is CASSPYSGGDNEQFF. CDR3 DNA sequence: TGTGCCAGCAGTCCCTATAGCGGGGGGGACAATGAGCAGTTCTTC.

Note on this clonotype: A far larger clone is one nucleotide away, so this likely arose from a read error. The V and J genes are TRBV7-2 and TRBJ2-2; D possibly corresponds to TRBD1 (6 bases). The CDR3 runs to 15 residues. CDR1 is SGHTA and CDR2 is FQGNSA in the germline V gene. In DNA, the CDR3 is TGTGCCTGCAGCCGACGGACAGCAATGACCGGGGAGCTGTTTTTT. It specifies CACSRRTAMTGELFF.

DNA for the CDR3: TGTGCCAGCAGGAGCCGGACTAGCGGTCGGAATGAGCAGTTCTTC. Encoded protein: CASRSRTSGRNEQFF. The chain employs TRBV2 and TRBJ2-1; TRBD2 matches 10 bases. J was trimmed by 7 bases and V by 6 bases; bases with no gene match: 9. Germline V gives CDR1 SNHLY, CDR2 FYNNEI. The CDR3 length is 15 residues.

This clonotype was counted ten times or more. The gene calls are TRBV24-1 and TRBJ1-2; D ambiguous. The CDR3 consists of 14 residues. Per germline, CDR1 KGHDR and CDR2 SFDVKD. V lost 0 bases, J lost 5 bases, and 9 bases lay in between. The CDR3 is CATSDLFADYGYTF. The CDR3 DNA sequence: TGTGCCACCAGTGATTTGTTCGCAGATTATGGCTACACCTTC.

This clonotype was recorded many times. CDR3: CASSLQGAARYNEQFF. The CDR3 DNA reads TGTGCCAGCAGTTTACAGGGGGCGGCGAGGTACAATGAGCAGTTCTTC. V is TRBV28 and J is TRBJ2-1, with 8 nucleotides matching TRBD1. The length of the CDR3 is 16 residues. The junction had 7 bases not matched to a gene; V was cut back by 2 bases and J by 4 bases. Looked up from germline, CDR1 is MDHEN and CDR2 is SYDVKM.

This clonotype showed up just a few times. V gene TRBV15 combines with J gene TRBJ1-5, with D maybe TRBD1 (6 bases). This CDR3 spans 16 amino acids. CDR1 and CDR2 from the germline V gene are LNHNV and YYDKDF (reference sequence). Trimming cost V 0 bases and J 7 bases, with 16 bases left between them. The CDR3 bases are TGTGCCACCAGCAGAGATCTTTGGGGGGCTACCCAGCCCCAGCATTTT. Its protein product is CATSRDLWGATQPQHF.

The table lists this clonotype with many counts. The J gene is TRBJ2-1, the V gene TRBV7-9; 9 bases fit TRBD2. The CDR3 is 16 amino acids. Per germline, CDR1 SEHNR and CDR2 FQNEAQ (reference sequence). V gave up 1 base and J gave up 4 bases; unmatched junction bases: 5. CDR3 loop: CASSLVLAGLYNEQFF. The CDR3 nucleotides are TGTGCCAGCAGCTTAGTCCTAGCGGGATTATACAATGAGCAGTTCTTC.

The V gene is TRBV6-5, the J gene TRBJ2-7; no clear D gene. Germline loops: CDR1 MNHEY, CDR2 SVGAGI. V was clipped by 0 bases and J by 5 bases, with 5 bases between them. The CDR3 has 12 residues. CDR3 DNA sequence: TGTGCCAGCAGTTACTCGACTGACGAGCAGTACTTC. It is translated as CASSYSTDEQYF.

This clonotype has ten or more counts. The rearrangement links TRBV20-1 to TRBJ1-2; D gene unclear. Trimming shortened V by 1 base and J by 2 bases, and 14 bases separated the two germline ends. Germline V lookup: CDR1 DFQATT, CDR2 SNEGSKA (reference sequence). The CDR3 has 15 amino acids. The CDR3 loop reads CSARVNGRSNYGYTF. Written as DNA, the CDR3 is TGCAGTGCTAGAGTGAACGGCAGATCCAACTATGGCTACACCTTC.

The chain carries TRBV7-9 and TRBJ2-6; tentatively, D is TRBD1 (6 bases). This CDR3 comprises 14 residues. V was cut by 8 bases and J by 11 bases, with 19 bases left in between. Germline CDR1 and CDR2: SEHNR and FQNEAQ (reference sequence). The CDR3 DNA follows: TGTGCCAGCCCCAGACAGGCGCTTGACGACGTCCTGACTTTC. Its translation: CASPRQALDDVLTF.

This clonotype was found a few times. The J gene is TRBJ2-7, the V gene TRBV12-3 or TRBV12-4; 13 bases agree with TRBD2. Trimming at V came to 6 bases and at J to 3 bases, leaving 8 bases not matched to a gene. This CDR3 has 16 amino acids. The CDR3 sequence is CASSMGLAGPNYEQYF. CDR3 nucleotide sequence: TGTGCCAGCAGCATGGGACTAGCGGGACCAAACTACGAGCAGTACTTC.

This clonotype was recorded a few times. V usage is TRBV7-3 and J usage is TRBJ2-5; tentative D call: TRBD1 (5 bases). V shed 2 bases and J shed 0 bases, with 7 bases lying between them. The CDR3 spans 14 residues. Germline CDR1 and CDR2: SGHTA and FQGTGA. CDR3 in amino acids: CASSLSRDQETQYF. Here the CDR3 DNA reads TGTGCCAGCAGCTTATCCAGGGACCAAGAGACCCAGTACTTC.

In its sample, this clonotype was seen many times. The J gene is TRBJ2-7, the V gene TRBV11-2; TRBD1 agrees at 7 bases. CDR1 and CDR2 from the germline V gene are SGHAT and FQNNGV. The CDR3 runs to 15 residues. The V and J ends lost 3 bases and 7 bases, in that order; junction bases with no gene match: 12. CDR3 region: CASSFGQATIGEQYF. Written as DNA, the CDR3 is TGTGCCAGCAGCTTCGGACAGGCCACTATCGGGGAGCAGTACTTC.

This clonotype appeared many times. The genes are TRBV6-1 and TRBJ2-7; D ambiguous. Trimming pared 6 bases from V and 6 bases from J, leaving 15 bases between. The CDR3 extends over 13 amino acids. Looked up from germline, CDR1 is MNHNS and CDR2 is SASEGT. In DNA, the CDR3 is TGTGCCAGCAGATCCCTAAGGAACTTCGAGCAGTACTTC. Translated: CASRSLRNFEQYF.

This clonotype has a count of ten or more. V is TRBV6-1 and J is TRBJ2-2; 10 nucleotides agree with TRBD1. V shed 6 bases and J 5 bases; nucleotides not matched to a gene: 12. Germline-derived CDR1 and CDR2 are MNHNS and SASEGT. The CDR3 is 17 amino acids. The CDR3 nucleotides read TGTGCCAGCAGGGCGATCCGGGACAGGGGCAGGACCGGGGAGCTGTTTTTT. Protein product: CASRAIRDRGRTGELFF.

In this sample, this clonotype turned up many times. This chain connects TRBV11-2 to TRBJ2-1, with TRBD2 as a possible D gene (5 bases). V was pared by 1 base and J by 4 bases, with 11 bases between. The CDR3 sequence is 15 residues long. Germline CDR1 reads SGHAT; CDR2 reads FQNNGV. DNA for the CDR3: TGTGCCAGCAGCTTAGGGAGGATAGGATACAATGAGCAGTTCTTC. Translated: CASSLGRIGYNEQFF. Looking up the rest from reference TRBV11-2 and TRBJ2-1 gives the full variable domain: EAGVAQSPRYKIIEKRQSVAFWCNPISGHATLYWYQQILGQGPKLLIQFQNNGVVDDSQLPKDRFSAERLKGVDSTLKIQPAKLEDSAVYLCASSLGRIGYNEQFFGPGTRLTVL.